This T cell receptor (beta chain) was profiled in a study of T cell responses to AZD1222 COVID-19 vaccine. With 8 bases removed from V and 9 bases from J, the gap between germline ends came to 11 bases. The germline V gene encodes CDR1 SGHNT and CDR2 YENEEA. This CDR3 is 11 amino acids long. The method was immunoSEQ multiplex PCR; TCRdb's version includes in-frame clones alone and lacks a portion of them. This repertoire shows fewer than 150,000 clones, roughly 90% found once; its top ten account for 6.5% to 7.5%. Study-level results: The CD4 TCRs associated with vaccination extended across spike and predominated at 160-218 and 743-854. Donors, mostly white British, included more females; clonal diversity was possibly underestimated. Two doses of AZD1222 preceded a rise in Spike-specific TCR breadth and depth.

The sample holds one count of this clone. Its specificity is unknown. This chain joins TRBV11-3 and TRBJ2-1; D unclear. The clonotype was recovered from an adult who received the AZD1222 COVID-19 vaccine. This sample comprised peripheral blood, obtained 28 days after the second AZD1222 dose. The CDR3 reads CASGKIGEQFF. The CDR3 DNA reads as TGTGCCAGCGGCAAGATTGGTGAGCAGTTCTTC. The full variable domain, in which reference TRBV11-3 and TRBJ2-1 provide the parts outside the CDR3, is EAGVVQSPRYKIIEKKQPVAFWCNPISGHNTLYWYLQNLGQGPELLIRYENEEAVDDSQLPKDRFSAERLKGVDSTLKIQPAELGDSAVYLCASGKIGEQFFGPGTRLTVL.